This T cell receptor beta chain stems from a study of blood T cell repertoires in COVID-19 (dated by TCRdb to about 2020). Regarding the research as a whole: The collaborator samples originated in the United States, Italy and Spain and spanned the acute and convalescent phases of COVID-19. Subjects who had been exposed to COVID-19, were actively infected with it, or had recovered from it provided the deeply sampled blood TCRbeta repertoires that made up the dataset. Where available, HLA class I and class II types were obtained from metadata supplied by the sample provider rather than from assay-based typing. Sample metadata almost always included a de-identified subject ID, COVID-19 status, age in years and sex. The repertoires were made available in a free public database intended to serve as a resource for research on the immune response to SARS-CoV-2. The material from the prospective study consisted of cDNA or gDNA derived from T cells, B-cell-depleted T cells, or PBMCs. Samples were obtained from the ongoing ImmuneRACE study (first 160 participants) and from about 1,300 subjects provided by 6 global collaborators.

The immunoSEQ Assay, a bias-controlled multiplex PCR, was used to amplify TCRbeta CDR3 regions from genomic DNA. As for the original processing: Within the assay, amplification of reference gene primers was used to estimate how many nucleated cells each sample contained. Sequence reads were collapsed and filtered to measure the absolute abundance of every unique TCRbeta CDR3 rearrangement. For each sample, productive Simpson clonality was calculated as the square root of Simpson's diversity index across productive rearrangements. TCRdb stores this immuneACCESS table with in-frame sequences only. Part of the clones is absent; in the studies checked, under half of the shortfall reflects unresolved V genes, and no reason is known for the rest. That table gives V, J and clone size, and the DNA gave D and trimming. The sample table holds 150,000 or so clones, of which approximately 82% were seen once. In total, the top ten clones hold around 7% of the sample.

A remark on this clone: There is no known antigen for this receptor. No much larger clone is present one base from it, and per-base qualities are unavailable.

Trimming costs V 8 bases and J 2 bases, and their ends lie 12 bases apart. CDR1 SGHTA and CDR2 FQGTGA are derived from the germline V gene. CDR3 length: 13 amino acids, cysteine to phenylalanine. CDR3 DNA only is kept here, 39 bases in frame from base 1. General conclusions and limits of the study: The quantity of clinical and demographic metadata differed by source and by participant and was supplied without curation.

In Seattle, one collaborating source enrolled patients while the infection was active and tracked those patients longitudinally over the course of disease. Each collaborating institution followed its own protocols to collect whole blood in K2EDTA tubes. Collaborator samples were shipped for TCRbeta analysis as frozen whole blood, isolated PBMCs, or DNA extracted from either sample type. The sequence was obtained from a woman between 35 and 50 years old with COVID-19, enrolled during active disease. This chain joins TRBV7-3 to TRBJ1-1, with TRBD1 as a weak D call on 6 bases. Sequencing input: peripheral blood. CDR3 loop: CASATGANTEAFF. DNA sequence: TGTGCCAGCGCGACAGGAGCAAACACTGAAGCTTTCTTT.